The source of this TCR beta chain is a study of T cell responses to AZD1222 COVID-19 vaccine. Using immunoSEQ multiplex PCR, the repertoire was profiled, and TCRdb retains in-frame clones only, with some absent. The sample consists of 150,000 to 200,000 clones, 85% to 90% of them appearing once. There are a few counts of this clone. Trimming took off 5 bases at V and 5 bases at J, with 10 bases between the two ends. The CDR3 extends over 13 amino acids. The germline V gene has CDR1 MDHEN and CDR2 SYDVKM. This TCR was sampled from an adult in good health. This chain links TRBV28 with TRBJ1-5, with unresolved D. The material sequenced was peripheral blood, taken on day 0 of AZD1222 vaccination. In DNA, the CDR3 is TGTGCCAGCAGTACTCAGCCTTATCAGCCCCAGCATTTT. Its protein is CASSTQPYQPQHF.